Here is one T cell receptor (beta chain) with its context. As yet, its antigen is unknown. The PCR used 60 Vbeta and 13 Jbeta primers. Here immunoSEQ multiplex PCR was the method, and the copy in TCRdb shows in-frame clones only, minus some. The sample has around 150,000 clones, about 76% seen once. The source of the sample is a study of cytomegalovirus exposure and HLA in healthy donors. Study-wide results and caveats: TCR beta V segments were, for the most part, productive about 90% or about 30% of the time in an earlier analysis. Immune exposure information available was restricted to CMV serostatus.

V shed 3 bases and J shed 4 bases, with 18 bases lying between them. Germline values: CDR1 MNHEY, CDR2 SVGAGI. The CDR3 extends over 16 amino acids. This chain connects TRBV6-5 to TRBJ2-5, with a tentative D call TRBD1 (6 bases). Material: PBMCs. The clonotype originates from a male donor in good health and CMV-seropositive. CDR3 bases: TGTGCCAGCAGTTATTTTGCAGGGGATTTGGGAGAGACCCAGTACTTC. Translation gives CASSYFAGDLGETQYF.